The clone carrying this TCR beta chain was found once. The sample is drawn from a study of blood T cell repertoires in COVID-19. Methods used by the authors: Estimation of nucleated cell counts was performed using reference gene primer amplification. Only in-frame clones appear in the TCRdb table, and some are missing; sequencing was by immunoSEQ multiplex PCR. D and trimming were read from the DNA, whereas the V and J calls and clone size are those reported in that table. The sample holds about 250,000 clones; about 70% are singletons and the top ten take about 3.5%. This CDR3 has 12 amino acids. Trimming cost V 10 bases and J 2 bases, with 9 bases left between them. CDR1 and CDR2 from the germline V gene are MDHEN and SYDVKM.

The chain couples TRBV28 to TRBJ2-4, with no clear D. This sequence was found in a woman aged 80 or older with acute or convalescent COVID-19. What was sequenced was peripheral blood. In nucleotides, the CDR3 is TGTGCCACCCTCGACTCCAAAAACATTCAGTACTTC. It specifies CATLDSKNIQYF.